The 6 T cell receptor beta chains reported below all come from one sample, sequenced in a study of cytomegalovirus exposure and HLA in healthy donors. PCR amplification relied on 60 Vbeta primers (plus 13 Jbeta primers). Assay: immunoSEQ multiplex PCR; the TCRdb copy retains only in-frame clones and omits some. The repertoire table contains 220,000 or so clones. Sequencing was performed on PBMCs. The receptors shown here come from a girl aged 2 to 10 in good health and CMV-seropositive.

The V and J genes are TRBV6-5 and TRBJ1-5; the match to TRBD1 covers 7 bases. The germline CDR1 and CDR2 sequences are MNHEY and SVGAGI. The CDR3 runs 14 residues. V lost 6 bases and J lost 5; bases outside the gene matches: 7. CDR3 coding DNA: TGTGCCAGCAGACCCCGGGACAGTTATCAGCCCCAGCATTTT. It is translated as CASRPRDSYQPQHF.

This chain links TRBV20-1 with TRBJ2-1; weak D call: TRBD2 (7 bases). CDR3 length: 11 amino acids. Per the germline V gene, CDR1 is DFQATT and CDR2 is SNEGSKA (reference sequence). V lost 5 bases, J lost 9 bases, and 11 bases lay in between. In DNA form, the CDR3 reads TGCAGTGCTGGTAGGGGGGGTGAGCAGTTCTTC. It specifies CSAGRGGEQFF.

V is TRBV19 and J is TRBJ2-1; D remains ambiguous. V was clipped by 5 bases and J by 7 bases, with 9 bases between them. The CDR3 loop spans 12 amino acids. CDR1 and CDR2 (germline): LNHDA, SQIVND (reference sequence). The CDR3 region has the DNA TGTGCCAGTAGTCCGGGTTTGAATGAGCAGTTCTTC. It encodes CASSPGLNEQFF.

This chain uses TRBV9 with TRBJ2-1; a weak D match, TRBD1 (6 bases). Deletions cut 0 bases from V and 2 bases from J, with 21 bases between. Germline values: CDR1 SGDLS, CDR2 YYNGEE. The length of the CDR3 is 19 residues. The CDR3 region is CASSVEGVGMVGAYNEQFF. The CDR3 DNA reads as TGTGCCAGCAGCGTAGAGGGGGTCGGGATGGTAGGGGCCTACAATGAGCAGTTCTTC.

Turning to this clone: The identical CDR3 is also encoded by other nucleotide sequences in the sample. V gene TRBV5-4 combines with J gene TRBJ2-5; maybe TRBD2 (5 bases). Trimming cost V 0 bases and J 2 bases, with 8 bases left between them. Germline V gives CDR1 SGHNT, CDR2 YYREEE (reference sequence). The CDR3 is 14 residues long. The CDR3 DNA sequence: TGTGCCAGCAGCTTGGCTGGAGGACAAGAGACCCAGTACTTC. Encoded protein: CASSLAGGQETQYF.

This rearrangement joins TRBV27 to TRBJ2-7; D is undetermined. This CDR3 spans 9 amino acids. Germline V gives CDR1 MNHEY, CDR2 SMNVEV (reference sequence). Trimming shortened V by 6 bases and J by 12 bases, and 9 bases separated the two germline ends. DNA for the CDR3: TGTGCCAGCAGGAACAGTCGGTACTTC. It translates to CASRNSRYF.